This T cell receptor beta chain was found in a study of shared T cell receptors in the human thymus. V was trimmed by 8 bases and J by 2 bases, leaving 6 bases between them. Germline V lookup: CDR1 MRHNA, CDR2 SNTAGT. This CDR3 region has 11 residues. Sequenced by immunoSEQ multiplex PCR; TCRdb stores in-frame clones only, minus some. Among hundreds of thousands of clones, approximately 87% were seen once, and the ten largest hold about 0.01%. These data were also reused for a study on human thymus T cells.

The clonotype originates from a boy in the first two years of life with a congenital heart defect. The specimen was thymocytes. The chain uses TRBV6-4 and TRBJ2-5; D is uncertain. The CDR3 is CASRLQETQYF. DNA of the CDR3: TGTGCCAGCCGGTTGCAAGAGACCCAGTACTTC.